The 5 T cell receptor beta chains below were found in one sample sequenced in a study of cytomegalovirus exposure and HLA in healthy donors. Primers for the PCR totalled 60 Vbeta and 13 Jbeta. Profiling relied on immunoSEQ multiplex PCR, and the TCRdb table lists in-frame clones only, not all of them. Of roughly 190,000 clones in the sample, about nine tenths were seen once. The material sequenced was PBMCs. The source of these receptors is a boy aged 2 to 9 in good health and CMV-seronegative.

The chain carries TRBV9 and TRBJ2-7; 7 bases align to TRBD2. V lost 3 bases, J lost 5 bases, and 11 bases stayed unmatched. Germline assignment: CDR1 SGDLS and CDR2 YYNGEE. This CDR3 comprises 15 residues. Here the CDR3 DNA reads TGTGCCAGCAGCGCCGGACTAGGGCTCTACGACGAGCAGTACTTC. It codes for CASSAGLGLYDEQYF.

The chain recombines TRBV28 with TRBJ1-4; unclear D gene. The CDR3 runs to 17 residues. V dropped 5 bases and J dropped 5 bases, with 21 bases sitting between them. Germline loops: CDR1 MDHEN, CDR2 SYDVKM. CDR3 sequence (DNA): TGTGCCAGCAGTGCCCATGACCTCGGGTTTGTGAATGAAAAACTGTTTTTT. Encoded protein: CASSAHDLGFVNEKLFF. The whole variable domain, remainder taken from reference TRBV28 and TRBJ1-4, is DVKVTQSSRYLVKRTGEKVFLECVQDMDHENMFWYRQDPGLGLRLIYFSYDVKMKEKGDIPEGYSVSREKKERFSLILESASTNQTSMYLCASSAHDLGFVNEKLFFGSGTQLSVL.

The chain joins TRBV29-1 to TRBJ2-1; 13 bases agree with TRBD2. This CDR3 region has 14 residues. The germline gives CDR1 SQVTM, CDR2 ANQGSEA. The V segment lost 8 bases and the J segment 4 bases; nucleotides outside the gene matches: 5. In nucleotides, the CDR3 is TGCAGCATCGGACTAGCGGGGGTATACAATGAGCAGTTCTTC. Protein: CSIGLAGVYNEQFF.

In DNA, the CDR3 is TGTGCCATCAGTCCAGAGACAGGGGGCGTAATGGGAAACACCATATATTTT. The encoded protein is CAISPETGGVMGNTIYF. The chain carries TRBV10-3 and TRBJ1-3; TRBD1 matches at 10 bases. In germline, CDR1 is ENHRY, CDR2 SYGVKD. V dropped 5 bases and J dropped 4; count of bases not matched to a gene: 11. The CDR3 runs to 17 residues.

Here the CDR3 reads CASSYHRGEGYGYTF. The CDR3 DNA reads TGTGCCAGCAGTTACCACAGGGGAGAGGGCTATGGCTACACCTTC. The chain links TRBV6-5 to TRBJ1-2, with 7 bases that match TRBD1. The V gene's germline CDR1 is MNHEY and CDR2 SVGAGI. Germline trimming cut 2 bases from V and 4 bases from J; bases unmatched to any gene: 7. This CDR3 has 15 residues.